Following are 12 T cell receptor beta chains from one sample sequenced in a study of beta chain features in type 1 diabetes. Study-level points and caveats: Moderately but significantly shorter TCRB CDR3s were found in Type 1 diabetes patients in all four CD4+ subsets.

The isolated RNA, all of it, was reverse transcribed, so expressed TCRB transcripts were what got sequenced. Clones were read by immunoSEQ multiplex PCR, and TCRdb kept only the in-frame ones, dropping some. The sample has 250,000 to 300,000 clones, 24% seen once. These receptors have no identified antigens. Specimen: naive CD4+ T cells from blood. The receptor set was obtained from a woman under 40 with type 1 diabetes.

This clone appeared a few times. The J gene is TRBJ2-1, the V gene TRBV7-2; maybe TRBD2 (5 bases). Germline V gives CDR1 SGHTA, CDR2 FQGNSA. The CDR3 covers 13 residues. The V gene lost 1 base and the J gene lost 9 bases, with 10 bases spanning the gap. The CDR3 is CASSLVSGSEQFF. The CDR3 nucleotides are TGTGCCAGCAGCTTAGTTTCGGGGAGTGAGCAGTTCTTC.

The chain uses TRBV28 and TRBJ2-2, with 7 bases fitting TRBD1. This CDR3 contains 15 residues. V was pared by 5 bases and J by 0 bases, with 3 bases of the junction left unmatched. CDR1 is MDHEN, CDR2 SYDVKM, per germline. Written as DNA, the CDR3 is TGTGCCAGCAGTCGAGGGACAGCGAACACCGGGGAGCTGTTTTTT. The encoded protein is CASSRGTANTGELFF.

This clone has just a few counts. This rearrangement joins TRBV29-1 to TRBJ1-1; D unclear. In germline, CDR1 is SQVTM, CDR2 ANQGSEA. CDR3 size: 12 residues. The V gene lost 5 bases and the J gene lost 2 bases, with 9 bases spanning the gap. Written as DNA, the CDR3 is TGCAGCGTTCCCAGAATTAACACTGAAGCTTTCTTT. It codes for CSVPRINTEAFF.

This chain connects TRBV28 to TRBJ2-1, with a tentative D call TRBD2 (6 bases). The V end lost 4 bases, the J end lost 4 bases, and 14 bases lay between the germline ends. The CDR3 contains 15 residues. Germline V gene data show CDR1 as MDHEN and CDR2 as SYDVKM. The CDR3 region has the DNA TGTGCCAGCAGTTCCGCCCGGGAGCGGTACAATGAGCAGTTCTTC. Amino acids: CASSSARERYNEQFF.

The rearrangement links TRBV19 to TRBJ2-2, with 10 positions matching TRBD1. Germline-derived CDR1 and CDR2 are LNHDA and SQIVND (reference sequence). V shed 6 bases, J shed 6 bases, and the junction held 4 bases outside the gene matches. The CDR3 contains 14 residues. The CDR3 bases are TGTGCCAGTAGGATGACAGGGGGCCCCGGGGAGCTGTTTTTT. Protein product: CASRMTGGPGELFF.

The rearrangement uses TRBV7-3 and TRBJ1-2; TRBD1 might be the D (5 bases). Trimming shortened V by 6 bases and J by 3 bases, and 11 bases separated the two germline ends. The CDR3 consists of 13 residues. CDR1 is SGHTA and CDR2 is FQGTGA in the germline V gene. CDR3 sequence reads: CASSPGLYYGYTF. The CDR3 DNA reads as TGTGCCAGCAGTCCAGGGCTCTACTATGGCTACACCTTC.

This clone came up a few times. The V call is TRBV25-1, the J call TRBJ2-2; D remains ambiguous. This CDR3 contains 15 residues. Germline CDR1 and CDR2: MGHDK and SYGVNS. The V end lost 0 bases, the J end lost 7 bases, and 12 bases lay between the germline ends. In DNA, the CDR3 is TGTGCCAGCAGTGAATATCGAGGCCCGGGCGGGGAGCTGTTTTTT. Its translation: CASSEYRGPGGELFF.

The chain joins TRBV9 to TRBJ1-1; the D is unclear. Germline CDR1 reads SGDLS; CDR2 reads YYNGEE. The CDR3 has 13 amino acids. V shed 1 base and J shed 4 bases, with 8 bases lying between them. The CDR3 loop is CASSVIEGTEAFF. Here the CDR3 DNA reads TGTGCCAGCAGCGTAATTGAGGGCACTGAAGCTTTCTTT.

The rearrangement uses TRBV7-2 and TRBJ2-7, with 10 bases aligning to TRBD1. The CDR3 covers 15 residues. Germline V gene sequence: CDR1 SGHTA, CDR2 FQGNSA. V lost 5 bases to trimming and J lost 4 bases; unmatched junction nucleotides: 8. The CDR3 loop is CASSKGRTGGYEQYF. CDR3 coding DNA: TGTGCCAGCAGCAAGGGGAGGACAGGGGGTTACGAGCAGTACTTC.

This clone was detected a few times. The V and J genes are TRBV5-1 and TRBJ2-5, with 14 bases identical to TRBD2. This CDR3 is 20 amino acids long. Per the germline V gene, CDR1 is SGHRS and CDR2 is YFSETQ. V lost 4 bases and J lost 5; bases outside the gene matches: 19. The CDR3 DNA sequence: TGCGCCAGCAGCCAACCTTCCGGGACTAGCGGGAGATTGGGTCGGGAGACCCAGTACTTC. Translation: CASSQPSGTSGRLGRETQYF.

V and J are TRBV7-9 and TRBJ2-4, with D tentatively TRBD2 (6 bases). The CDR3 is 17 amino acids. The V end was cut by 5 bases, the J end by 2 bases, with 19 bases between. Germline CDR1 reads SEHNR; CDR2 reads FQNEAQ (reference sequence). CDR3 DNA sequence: TGTGCCAGCAGCCCTAGGCCCAACGGGAGCCCCAAAAACATTCAGTACTTC. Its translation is CASSPRPNGSPKNIQYF.

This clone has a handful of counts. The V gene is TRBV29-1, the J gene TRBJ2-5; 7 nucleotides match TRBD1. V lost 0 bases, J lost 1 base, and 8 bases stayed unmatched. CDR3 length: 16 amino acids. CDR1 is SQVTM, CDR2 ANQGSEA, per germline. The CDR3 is CSVEDPDRATQETQYF. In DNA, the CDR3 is TGCAGCGTTGAAGACCCCGACAGGGCGACCCAAGAGACCCAGTACTTC.